This T cell receptor (beta chain) was recorded in a study of control samples from healthy donors and cancer patients. TCRdb's table, derived via immunoSEQ multiplex PCR, lists solely in-frame clones and lacks some. The repertoire holds about 150,000 clones, with roughly 94% as singletons. Germline-derived CDR1 and CDR2 are MNHEY and SVGEGT. This CDR3 has 15 amino acids. V lost 6 bases and J lost 1, with 10 bases in between. The clonotype originates from a woman aged 18-29 years in good health. This rearrangement joins TRBV6-2 or TRBV6-3 to TRBJ2-6; tentative D call: TRBD2 (5 bases). Sequences were obtained from blood. This CDR3 is CASSRRESGANVLTF. CDR3 sequence (DNA): TGTGCCAGCAGCCGCCGGGAATCTGGGGCCAACGTCCTGACTTTC.